The rows below give T cell receptor beta chains drawn from one sample of a study of blood T cells in healthy people across ages. TCRdb itself ran the 5' RACE reads through MiXCR, one entry per CDR3 protein. This table holds about a million distinct CDR3 sequences, roughly 51% found once. The sequenced sample consisted of blood. Every receptor here comes from a woman aged 55 to 70 in good health. Each CDR3 is given with its conserved first and last residue. D genes are given only for firm matches. Not every row has a clone size; where given, it reads once, few, many or a size class.

D gene: .; J gene: TRBJ1-2; V gene: TRBV7-2; clone size: .; CDR3 protein: CASSPPGQYYGYTF; CDR3 DNA: TGTGCCAGCAGCCCCCCCGGACAGTACTATGGCTACACCTTC
D gene: .; J gene: TRBJ2-5; V gene: TRBV6-6; clone size: many; CDR3 protein: CASTRGGGETQYF; CDR3 DNA: TGTGCCAGCACCAGGGGGGGAGGAGAGACCCAGTACTTC
D gene: .; J gene: TRBJ2-7; V gene: TRBV2; clone size: few; CDR3 protein: CASSEWVNYEQYF; CDR3 DNA: TGTGCCAGCAGTGAATGGGTAAACTACGAGCAGTACTTC
D gene: TRBD1; J gene: TRBJ2-3; V gene: TRBV4-2; clone size: few; CDR3 protein: CASSQYRQGGTDTQYF; CDR3 DNA: TGTGCCAGCAGCCAATACCGACAGGGTGGAACAGATACGCAGTATTTT
D gene: .; J gene: TRBJ1-2; V gene: TRBV6-4; clone size: few; CDR3 protein: CASSEEAGYGYTF; CDR3 DNA: TGTGCCAGCAGTGAGGAGGCGGGGTATGGCTACACCTTC
D gene: TRBD1; J gene: TRBJ1-5; V gene: TRBV20-1; clone size: .; CDR3 protein: CSATPSRDRGNQPQHF; CDR3 DNA: TGCAGTGCTACACCTAGTAGGGACAGAGGAAATCAGCCCCAGCATTTT
D gene: TRBD1; J gene: TRBJ1-2; V gene: TRBV20-1; clone size: .; CDR3 protein: CSARDGVTGGSYYGYTF; CDR3 DNA: TGCAGTGCTAGAGACGGGGTGACAGGGGGCTCTTACTATGGCTACACCTTC
D gene: .; J gene: TRBJ1-2; V gene: TRBV7-2; clone size: .; CDR3 protein: CASSSTQGSRLGYTF; CDR3 DNA: TGTGCCAGCAGCAGCACTCAGGGTTCCCGTTTAGGCTACACCTTC
D gene: .; J gene: TRBJ2-7; V gene: TRBV6-2/TRBV6-3; clone size: .; CDR3 protein: CASEESYEQYF; CDR3 DNA: TGTGCCAGCGAAGAGTCCTACGAGCAGTACTTC
D gene: TRBD1; J gene: TRBJ2-5; V gene: TRBV28; clone size: .; CDR3 protein: CACRAATGGWETQYF; CDR3 DNA: TGTGCCTGCAGAGCCGCAACAGGGGGTTGGGAGACCCAGTACTTC
D gene: .; J gene: TRBJ2-2; V gene: TRBV9; clone size: once; CDR3 protein: CASSANGRRAGELFF; CDR3 DNA: TGTGCCAGCAGCGCTAACGGGAGAAGAGCCGGGGAGCTGTTTTTT
D gene: .; J gene: TRBJ1-2; V gene: TRBV7-8; clone size: .; CDR3 protein: CASSRLGVEGYTF; CDR3 DNA: TGTGCCAGCAGCCGATTGGGGGTAGAGGGCTACACCTTC
D gene: TRBD2; J gene: TRBJ2-7; V gene: TRBV16; clone size: .; CDR3 protein: CASSQPRLAGHYEQYF; CDR3 DNA: TGTGCCAGCAGCCAACCCCGACTAGCGGGACACTACGAGCAGTACTTC
D gene: TRBD2; J gene: TRBJ2-7; V gene: TRBV11-2; clone size: .; CDR3 protein: CASSLPKTSGRVYEQYF; CDR3 DNA: TGTGCCAGCAGCTTACCTAAGACTAGCGGGAGGGTCTACGAGCAGTACTTC
D gene: TRBD2; J gene: TRBJ2-7; V gene: TRBV29-1; clone size: .; CDR3 protein: CSVGGQTLAAPYEQYF; CDR3 DNA: TGCAGCGTAGGTGGACAAACGCTAGCGGCGCCGTACGAGCAGTACTTC
D gene: .; J gene: TRBJ1-5; V gene: TRBV21-1; clone size: .; CDR3 protein: CASSNLGRAGFRQPQHF; CDR3 DNA: TGTGCCAGCAGCAACCTGGGCAGGGCCGGTTTCCGTCAGCCCCAGCATTTT
D gene: TRBD1; J gene: TRBJ1-1; V gene: TRBV5-1; clone size: few; CDR3 protein: CASGPGQGATEAFF; CDR3 DNA: TGCGCCAGCGGGCCGGGACAGGGGGCCACTGAAGCTTTCTTT
D gene: .; J gene: TRBJ2-7; V gene: TRBV12-3/TRBV12-4; clone size: .; CDR3 protein: CASSLAGLGTEQYF; CDR3 DNA: TGTGCCAGCAGTTTAGCCGGACTCGGAACCGAGCAGTACTTC
D gene: TRBD2; J gene: TRBJ2-7; V gene: TRBV12-3/TRBV12-4; clone size: .; CDR3 protein: CASSVVLAGGLNSYEQYF; CDR3 DNA: TGTGCCAGCAGCGTGGTACTAGCGGGAGGGCTGAACTCCTACGAGCAGTACTTC
D gene: .; J gene: TRBJ1-2; V gene: TRBV7-2; clone size: .; CDR3 protein: CASSARLGTQSYFHGYTF; CDR3 DNA: TGTGCCAGCAGCGCCCGGCTAGGTACCCAGTCCTATTTCCATGGCTACACCTTC
D gene: TRBD2; J gene: TRBJ2-7; V gene: TRBV7-8; clone size: .; CDR3 protein: CASSPRTSGRISTSYEQYF; CDR3 DNA: TGTGCCAGCAGCCCCCGGACTAGCGGGAGGATCTCTACATCCTACGAGCAGTACTTC
D gene: TRBD2; J gene: TRBJ2-5; V gene: TRBV20-1; clone size: .; CDR3 protein: CSAGGLVRDETQYF; CDR3 DNA: TGCAGTGCGGGAGGACTAGTGCGGGACGAGACCCAGTACTTC
D gene: .; J gene: TRBJ2-3; V gene: TRBV2; clone size: .; CDR3 protein: CASETGISDTQYF; CDR3 DNA: TGTGCCAGCGAAACAGGGATTTCAGATACGCAGTATTTT
D gene: TRBD1; J gene: TRBJ2-7; V gene: TRBV29-1; clone size: few; CDR3 protein: CSVSSDRDYEQYF; CDR3 DNA: TGCAGCGTTTCGTCTGACAGGGACTACGAGCAGTACTTC
D gene: TRBD1; J gene: TRBJ1-4; V gene: TRBV5-1; clone size: .; CDR3 protein: CASNAGTGEEKLFF; CDR3 DNA: TGCGCCAGCAACGCCGGGACAGGGGAGGAAAAACTGTTTTTT
D gene: TRBD2; J gene: TRBJ2-3; V gene: TRBV9; clone size: once; CDR3 protein: CASSPSALAAQYF; CDR3 DNA: TGTGCCAGCAGTCCTAGTGCGCTAGCGGCGCAGTATTTT
D gene: TRBD2; J gene: TRBJ2-5; V gene: TRBV20-1; clone size: .; CDR3 protein: CSVETSLGQSETQYF; CDR3 DNA: TGCAGTGTCGAGACTAGCCTGGGTCAATCGGAGACCCAGTACTTC
D gene: .; J gene: TRBJ1-4; V gene: TRBV4-2; clone size: .; CDR3 protein: CASSQGSEGELFF; CDR3 DNA: TGTGCCAGCAGCCAAGGGAGTGAAGGAGAACTGTTTTTT
D gene: .; J gene: TRBJ2-3; V gene: TRBV4-2; clone size: few; CDR3 protein: CASSQAASGTDTQYF; CDR3 DNA: TGTGCCAGCAGCCAAGCCGCTAGCGGCACAGATACGCAGTATTTT
D gene: .; J gene: TRBJ1-5; V gene: TRBV6-5; clone size: .; CDR3 protein: CASSYSIGGNQPQHF; CDR3 DNA: TGTGCCAGCAGTTACTCGATAGGGGGTAACCAGCCCCAGCATTTT
D gene: .; J gene: TRBJ1-1; V gene: TRBV12-3/TRBV12-4; clone size: .; CDR3 protein: CASSVGVDTEAFF; CDR3 DNA: TGTGCCAGCAGTGTTGGGGTTGACACTGAAGCTTTCTTT
D gene: .; J gene: TRBJ2-5; V gene: TRBV29-1; clone size: .; CDR3 protein: CSALSWGIETQYF; CDR3 DNA: TGCAGCGCACTGTCCTGGGGGATAGAGACCCAGTACTTC
D gene: TRBD1; J gene: TRBJ1-2; V gene: TRBV4-3; clone size: .; CDR3 protein: CASSQSADRDYGYTF; CDR3 DNA: TGCGCCAGCAGCCAATCCGCCGACAGGGACTATGGCTACACCTTC
D gene: TRBD1; J gene: TRBJ1-1; V gene: TRBV5-1; clone size: .; CDR3 protein: CASSRGQLMNTEAFF; CDR3 DNA: TGCGCCAGCAGCCGGGGACAGCTAATGAACACTGAAGCTTTCTTT
D gene: TRBD1; J gene: TRBJ1-4; V gene: TRBV20-1; clone size: few; CDR3 protein: CSAFPTGSEKLFF; CDR3 DNA: TGCAGTGCTTTCCCGACAGGGTCTGAAAAACTGTTTTTT
D gene: .; J gene: TRBJ2-5; V gene: TRBV9; clone size: .; CDR3 protein: CASSVAWGQETQYF; CDR3 DNA: TGTGCCAGCAGCGTAGCCTGGGGTCAAGAGACCCAGTACTTC
D gene: .; J gene: TRBJ2-7; V gene: TRBV7-6; clone size: many; CDR3 protein: CASSYQVDEQYF; CDR3 DNA: TGTGCCAGCAGCTATCAGGTAGACGAGCAGTACTTC
D gene: .; J gene: TRBJ2-1; V gene: TRBV2; clone size: .; CDR3 protein: CASKGLAPGTYNEQFF; CDR3 DNA: TGTGCCAGCAAAGGACTGGCGCCCGGAACCTACAATGAGCAGTTCTTC
D gene: .; J gene: TRBJ2-7; V gene: TRBV7-9; clone size: .; CDR3 protein: CAGSLDVYEQYF; CDR3 DNA: TGTGCCGGCAGCCTTGACGTCTACGAGCAGTACTTC
D gene: TRBD2; J gene: TRBJ2-7; V gene: TRBV7-9; clone size: few; CDR3 protein: CASTQRGNTYEQYF; CDR3 DNA: TGTGCCAGCACCCAGCGGGGGAATACGTACGAGCAGTACTTC
D gene: .; J gene: TRBJ2-3; V gene: TRBV6-5; clone size: .; CDR3 protein: CASSSVSKSFMSTDTQYF; CDR3 DNA: TGTGCCAGCAGTTCGGTCAGCAAGTCCTTTATGAGCACAGATACGCAGTATTTT
D gene: TRBD1; J gene: TRBJ2-3; V gene: TRBV15; clone size: .; CDR3 protein: CATSRSTGGTDTQYF; CDR3 DNA: TGTGCCACCAGCAGAAGTACAGGGGGTACAGATACGCAGTATTTT
D gene: .; J gene: TRBJ2-1; V gene: TRBV7-2; clone size: few; CDR3 protein: CASSYRQALQEFF; CDR3 DNA: TGTGCCAGCAGCTACCGGCAGGCCTTACAGGAGTTCTTC
D gene: .; J gene: TRBJ1-5; V gene: TRBV5-1; clone size: many; CDR3 protein: CASSLVPSDNNQPQHF; CDR3 DNA: TGCGCCAGCAGCTTGGTTCCCTCGGACAATAATCAGCCCCAGCATTTT
D gene: TRBD2; J gene: TRBJ2-1; V gene: TRBV11-2; clone size: .; CDR3 protein: CASSPQRTSARLAGYNEQFF; CDR3 DNA: TGTGCCAGCAGCCCGCAGCGGACTAGTGCGAGGCTAGCAGGCTACAATGAGCAGTTCTTC
D gene: .; J gene: TRBJ2-3; V gene: TRBV7-9; clone size: few; CDR3 protein: CASSLGWTDTQYF; CDR3 DNA: TGTGCCAGCAGCTTAGGTTGGACAGATACGCAGTATTTT
D gene: TRBD1; J gene: TRBJ2-7; V gene: TRBV6-2/TRBV6-3; clone size: .; CDR3 protein: CASSPRDRDVSYEQYF; CDR3 DNA: TGTGCCAGCAGTCCCCGGGACAGGGACGTCTCCTACGAGCAGTACTTC
D gene: TRBD2; J gene: TRBJ2-7; V gene: TRBV2; clone size: .; CDR3 protein: CASRSGRGSYEQYF; CDR3 DNA: TGTGCCAGCAGAAGCGGGAGGGGCTCCTACGAGCAGTACTTC
D gene: .; J gene: TRBJ2-4; V gene: TRBV6-5; clone size: few; CDR3 protein: CASSYSNRVQNIQYF; CDR3 DNA: TGTGCCAGCAGTTACTCGAACCGCGTTCAAAACATTCAGTACTTC